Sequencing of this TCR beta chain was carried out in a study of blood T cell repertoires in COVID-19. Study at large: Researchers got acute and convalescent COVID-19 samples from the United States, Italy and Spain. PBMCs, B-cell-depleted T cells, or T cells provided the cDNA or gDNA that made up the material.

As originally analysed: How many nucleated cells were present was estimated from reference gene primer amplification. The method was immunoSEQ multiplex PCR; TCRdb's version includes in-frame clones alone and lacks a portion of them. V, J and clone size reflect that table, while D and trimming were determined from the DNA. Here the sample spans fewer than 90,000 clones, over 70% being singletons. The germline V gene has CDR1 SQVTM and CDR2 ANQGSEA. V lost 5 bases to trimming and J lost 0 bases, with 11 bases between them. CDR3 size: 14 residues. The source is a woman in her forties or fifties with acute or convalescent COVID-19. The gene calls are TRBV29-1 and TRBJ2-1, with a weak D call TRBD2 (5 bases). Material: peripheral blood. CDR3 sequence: CSVSATSSYNEQFF. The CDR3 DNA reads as TGCAGCGTTTCGGCCACTAGCTCCTACAATGAGCAGTTCTTC.